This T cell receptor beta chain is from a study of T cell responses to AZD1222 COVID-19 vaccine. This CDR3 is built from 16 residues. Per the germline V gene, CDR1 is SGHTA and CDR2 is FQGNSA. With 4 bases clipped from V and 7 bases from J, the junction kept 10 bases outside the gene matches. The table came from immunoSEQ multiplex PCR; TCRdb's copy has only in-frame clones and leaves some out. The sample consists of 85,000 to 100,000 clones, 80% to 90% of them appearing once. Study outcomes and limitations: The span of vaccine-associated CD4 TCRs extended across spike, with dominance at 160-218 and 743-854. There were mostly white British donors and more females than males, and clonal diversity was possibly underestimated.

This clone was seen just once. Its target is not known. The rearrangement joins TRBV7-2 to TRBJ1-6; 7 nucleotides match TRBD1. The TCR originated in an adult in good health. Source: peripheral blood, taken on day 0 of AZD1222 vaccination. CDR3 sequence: CASSWDSLRGNSPLHF. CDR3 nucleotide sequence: TGTGCCAGCAGCTGGGACAGCCTAAGGGGGAATTCACCCCTCCACTTT.